This passage covers 20 T cell receptor beta chains from one sample sequenced in a study of vaccination effects on CD4 cells after COVID-19. Clones were read by immunoSEQ multiplex PCR, and TCRdb kept only the in-frame ones, dropping some. Here the sample spans more than 45,000 clones, 76% being singletons. Their antigens remain unidentified. Following 10 days of culture, CD4+ T cells were isolated. The specimen comprised CD4+ T cells from PBMCs cultured without peptide, sampled before COVID-19 vaccination. Receptors were obtained from a human donor who had a prior SARS-CoV-2 infection.

The chain links TRBV30 to TRBJ1-2; D is unresolved. The CDR3 loop spans 14 amino acids. The V end was cut by 5 bases, the J end by 6 bases, with 19 bases between. CDR1 is GTSNPN, CDR2 SVGIG, per germline (reference sequence). The CDR3 here is CAWRRGRLADGYTF. The CDR3 DNA reads as TGTGCCTGGCGACGAGGACGGTTGGCGGATGGCTACACCTTC.

The CDR3 region is CASSQDGWDRNIQYF. CDR3 DNA sequence: TGTGCCAGCAGCCAAGATGGTTGGGACCGAAACATTCAGTACTTC. V and J are TRBV3-1 (or the pseudogene TRBV3-2) and TRBJ2-4; D is perhaps TRBD1 or TRBD2 (5 bases each). The CDR3 runs 15 residues. CDR1 and CDR2 from the germline V gene are LGHDT and YNNKEL (reference sequence). Trimming took 0 bases from V and 6 from J, leaving 12 bases between them.

This chain links TRBV4-2 with TRBJ2-3; 10 nucleotides align to TRBD2. With V trimmed by 1 base and J by 5 bases, 9 bases remained unmatched. The CDR3 sequence is 17 residues long. In germline, CDR1 is LGHNA, CDR2 YNFKEQ. The CDR3 DNA is TGTGCCAGCAGCCAAGGTGCCAGCGGGAGGGCCGAAGATACGCAGTATTTT. It specifies CASSQGASGRAEDTQYF.

This sequence joins TRBV9 and TRBJ2-4; D unresolved. Looked up from germline, CDR1 is SGDLS and CDR2 is YYNGEE. Trimming removed 3 bases from V and 7 bases from J, with 8 bases in between. CDR3 length equals 12 residues. This chain's CDR3 is CASSGSLNIQYF. The DNA for the CDR3 is TGTGCCAGCAGCGGCAGCCTGAACATTCAGTACTTC.

The V gene is TRBV4-2, the J gene TRBJ2-3, with 10 nucleotides matching TRBD2. The CDR3 sequence is 17 residues long. Germline CDR1 is LGHNA and CDR2 is YNFKEQ. Germline trimming cut 1 base from V and 2 bases from J; bases unmatched to any gene: 6. The CDR3 DNA sequence: TGTGCCAGCAGCCAAGGAGCTAGCGGGAGTCTCACAGATACGCAGTATTTT. Encoded protein: CASSQGASGSLTDTQYF.

This clone has just a few counts. The chain links TRBV6-5 to TRBJ1-2, with 11 bases matching TRBD1. Germline V gene data show CDR1 as MNHEY and CDR2 as SVGAGI. The CDR3 covers 14 residues. Trimming cost V 8 bases and J 5 bases; bases outside gene matches: 7. The CDR3 here is CASRPGQGAYGYTF. The CDR3 nucleotides read TGTGCCAGCCGGCCCGGACAGGGGGCGTATGGCTACACCTTC.

V usage is TRBV4-2 and J usage is TRBJ1-1, with D unresolved. The CDR3 has 14 amino acids. Germline values: CDR1 LGHNA, CDR2 YNFKEQ. The V gene lost 1 base and the J gene lost 3 bases, with 9 bases spanning the gap. The CDR3 coding sequence is TGTGCCAGCAGCCAAGTCGGTTCAGACACTGAAGCTTTCTTT. Translated, it gives CASSQVGSDTEAFF.

The gene calls are TRBV10-3 and TRBJ2-7; D not certain. This CDR3 has 12 amino acids. Trimming took 2 bases from V and 5 from J, leaving 7 bases between them. Germline V lookup: CDR1 ENHRY, CDR2 SYGVKD. The CDR3 nucleotides are TGTGCCATCAGTGAGAGGGCGGACGAGCAGTACTTC. This codes for CAISERADEQYF.

This clone was recorded once. The V and J genes are TRBV19 and TRBJ2-1; 7 bases line up with TRBD1. Germline CDR1 and CDR2: LNHDA and SQIVND (reference sequence). The CDR3 spans 15 residues. The V segment lost 7 bases and the J segment 2 bases; nucleotides outside the gene matches: 8. CDR3 residues: CASTRQGAAYNEQFF. In nucleotides, the CDR3 is TGTGCCAGTACCAGACAGGGAGCGGCCTACAATGAGCAGTTCTTC.

The sample holds a few counts of this clone. V and J are TRBV4-2 and TRBJ2-2; possible D gene TRBD2, 6 bases. CDR1 and CDR2 (germline): LGHNA, YNFKEQ. Trimming removed 0 bases at V and 0 bases at J, with 14 bases between. The length of the CDR3 is 18 residues. CDR3 DNA sequence: TGTGCCAGCAGCCAAGATCTCCTAGCGATAACGAACACCGGGGAGCTGTTTTTT. Its protein is CASSQDLLAITNTGELFF.

The genes are TRBV4-3 and TRBJ1-2, with 7 positions matching TRBD1. This CDR3 contains 15 residues. V lost 1 base to trimming and J lost 4 bases; unmatched junction nucleotides: 6. Germline values: CDR1 LGHNA, CDR2 YSLEER. CDR3 region: CASSQGKGQFYGYTF. CDR3 sequence (DNA): TGCGCCAGCAGCCAAGGGAAGGGACAGTTCTATGGCTACACCTTC.

This clone occurred once. The CDR3 here is CASSPGPRERDTIYF. The CDR3 coding sequence is TGTGCCAGCAGTCCCGGGCCCCGGGAGCGGGACACCATATATTTT. The gene calls are TRBV7-3 and TRBJ1-3; D is unclear. Germline CDR1 and CDR2: SGHTA and FQGTGA. Trimming cost V 6 bases and J 8 bases, with 20 bases left between them. The CDR3 loop spans 15 amino acids. Together with reference TRBV7-3 and TRBJ1-3, the CDR3 gives the full variable domain: GAGVSQTPSNKVTEKGKYVELRCDPISGHTALYWYRQSLGQGPEFLIYFQGTGAADDSGLPNDRFFAVRPEGSVSTLKIQRTERGDSAVYLCASSPGPRERDTIYFGEGSWLTVV.

The J gene is TRBJ2-1, the V gene TRBV2, with D perhaps TRBD1 or TRBD2 (6 bases each). Germline V gene sequence: CDR1 SNHLY, CDR2 FYNNEI. The CDR3 sequence is 16 residues long. Trimming cost V 6 bases and J 2 bases, with 17 bases left between them. The CDR3 nucleotides read TGTGCCAGCAGACCCTACCGGGGGCTGGCCTACAATGAGCAGTTCTTC. Translating gives CASRPYRGLAYNEQFF.

J is TRBJ2-7 and V is TRBV5-1; 11 nucleotides agree with TRBD2. The V segment lost 8 bases and the J segment 7 bases; nucleotides outside the gene matches: 5. The V gene's germline CDR1 is SGHRS and CDR2 YFSETQ. The CDR3 totals 12 residues. Here the CDR3 DNA reads TGCGCCAGTAGCGGGGGGGCCCGGGAGCAGTACTTC. As protein: CASSGGAREQYF.

This clone has only a few counts. The genes are TRBV29-1 and TRBJ2-1; D remains ambiguous. The V gene's germline CDR1 is SQVTM and CDR2 ANQGSEA. This CDR3 spans 14 amino acids. The ends were cut back, 4 bases at V and 2 bases at J, with 12 bases in the middle. This CDR3 reads CSVVQTITYNEQFF. Here the CDR3 DNA reads TGCAGCGTTGTCCAGACCATCACCTACAATGAGCAGTTCTTC.

This clone showed up just once. The genes are TRBV11-2 and TRBJ2-7; the match to TRBD2 covers 9 bases. The germline CDR1 and CDR2 sequences are SGHAT and FQNNGV. This CDR3 comprises 14 residues. The J segment lost 1 base and the V segment lost 8 bases, leaving 6 bases of the junction unmatched. The DNA for the CDR3 is TGTGCCAGCGTGGATAGCGGGAGTTCCTACGAGCAGTACTTC. Its protein is CASVDSGSSYEQYF. Complete variable domain (other parts from reference TRBV11-2 and TRBJ2-7): EAGVAQSPRYKIIEKRQSVAFWCNPISGHATLYWYQQILGQGPKLLIQFQNNGVVDDSQLPKDRFSAERLKGVDSTLKIQPAKLEDSAVYLCASVDSGSSYEQYFGPGTRLTVT.

This chain connects TRBV25-1 to TRBJ1-2; 11 nucleotides line up with TRBD1. V gave up 4 bases and J gave up 5 bases; unmatched junction bases: 9. Germline values: CDR1 MGHDK, CDR2 SYGVNS. The CDR3 runs 16 residues. For the CDR3, the DNA is TGTGCCAGCAGTGTCCTGGGGGACAGGGGGGGATATGGCTACACCTTC. This gives the protein CASSVLGDRGGYGYTF.

The chain has TRBV9 and TRBJ1-1; perhaps TRBD1 as D (5 bases). The ends were cut back, 3 bases at V and 5 bases at J, with 20 bases in the middle. Germline lookup yields CDR1 SGDLS and CDR2 YYNGEE. The CDR3 runs to 16 residues. This chain's CDR3 is CASSEPLTGVGTEAFF. The CDR3 DNA reads as TGTGCCAGCAGCGAGCCCCTCACGGGGGTTGGAACTGAAGCTTTCTTT. Drawing the rest from reference TRBV9 and TRBJ1-1, the complete variable domain is DSGVTQTPKHLITATGQRVTLRCSPRSGDLSVYWYQQSLDQGLQFLIQYYNGEERAKGNILERFSAQQFPDLHSELNLSSLELGDSALYFCASSEPLTGVGTEAFFGQGTRLTVV.

This clone was observed a few times. V and J are TRBV23-1 and TRBJ2-4; D gene unclear. TRBV23-1 is assigned to the ORF class and has an uncertain function. The V and J ends lost 6 bases and 1 base respectively, with 13 bases between them. This CDR3 has 15 amino acids. CDR3 amino acids: CASSRTGPAKNIQYF. DNA for the CDR3: TGCGCCAGCAGCCGGACCGGGCCCGCCAAAAACATTCAGTACTTC.

V gene TRBV5-6 combines with J gene TRBJ2-3; D is unclear. The CDR3 is 11 amino acids. The germline CDR1 and CDR2 sequences are SGHDT and YYEEEE. V was pared by 4 bases and J by 4 bases, with 4 bases between. The CDR3 reads CASSRSDTQYF. CDR3 sequence (DNA): TGTGCCAGCAGCCGATCAGATACGCAGTATTTT. Looking up the rest from reference TRBV5-6 and TRBJ2-3 gives the full variable domain: DAGVTQSPTHLIKTRGQQVTLRCSPKSGHDTVSWYQQALGQGPQFIFQYYEEEERQRGNFPDRFSGHQFPNYSSELNVNALLLGDSALYLCASSRSDTQYFGPGTRLTVL.